These 27 T cell receptor beta chains originate from one sample sequenced in a study of beta chain features in type 1 diabetes. Since all of the isolated RNA was reverse transcribed, expressed TCRB transcripts were what got sequenced. Clones were read by immunoSEQ multiplex PCR, and TCRdb kept only the in-frame ones, dropping some. The table includes over 350,000 clones, roughly 16% detected once. Sample: naive CD4+ T cells from blood. The receptors here all came from a woman aged 18-29 years in good health.

This clone has just a few counts. This chain links TRBV25-1 with TRBJ2-3; TRBD2 might be the D (5 bases). The V gene's germline CDR1 is MGHDK and CDR2 SYGVNS. The CDR3 runs 13 residues. The V end was cut by 4 bases, the J end by 1 base, with 6 bases between. The CDR3 coding sequence is TGTGCCAGCAGTGCAGCGGGCACAGATACGCAGTATTTT. This sequence encodes CASSAAGTDTQYF.

This clone appeared a few times. Other DNA sequences from this sample encode an identical CDR3 as well. The rearrangement joins TRBV30 to TRBJ1-5; TRBD1 might be the D (6 bases). The CDR3 sequence is 13 residues long. The V end was cut by 3 bases, the J end by 7 bases, with 13 bases between. Germline CDR1 and CDR2: GTSNPN and SVGIG (reference sequence). The CDR3 nucleotides are TGTGCCTGGAGCCGACAGGTGGACCAGCCCCAGCATTTT. This sequence encodes CAWSRQVDQPQHF. Full variable domain (remainder filled in from reference TRBV30 and TRBJ1-5): SQTIHQWPATLVQPVGSPLSLECTVEGTSNPNLYWYRQAAGRGLQLLFYSVGIGQISSEVPQNLSASRPQDRQFILSSKKLLLSDSGFYLCAWSRQVDQPQHFGDGTRLSIL.

The chain joins TRBV30 to TRBJ2-7, with D unresolved. V was clipped by 1 base and J by 5 bases, with 9 bases between them. The CDR3 totals 12 residues. CDR1 and CDR2 from the germline V gene are GTSNPN and SVGIG (reference sequence). CDR3 amino acids: CAWSATVDEQYF. CDR3 DNA: TGTGCCTGGAGTGCAACAGTTGACGAGCAGTACTTC.

This clone occurred a few times. The V gene is TRBV5-4, the J gene TRBJ2-3, with 10 positions matching TRBD2. The CDR3 runs 16 residues. In germline, CDR1 is SGHNT, CDR2 YYREEE (reference sequence). After removal of 1 base from V and 5 bases from J, the junction contained 7 bases not matched to a gene. The CDR3 reads CASSLRLAGAGDTQYF. The DNA for the CDR3 is TGTGCCAGCAGCTTGAGGCTAGCGGGAGCCGGAGATACGCAGTATTTT.

A word on this clone: Distinct nucleotide sequences in the sample also encode this CDR3. The chain employs TRBV20-1 and TRBJ2-7, with D tentatively TRBD1 (7 bases). CDR1 and CDR2 (germline): DFQATT, SNEGSKA (reference sequence). The germline V and J ends were trimmed by 6 bases and 10 bases, with 13 bases remaining between them. CDR3 length: 10 amino acids. The CDR3 reads CSASRGEQYF. The CDR3 DNA reads as TGCAGTGCGAGCAGGGGGGAACAGTACTTC.

V is TRBV5-5 and J is TRBJ1-4; D not certain. The CDR3 sequence is 14 residues long. The V end was cut by 7 bases, the J end by 8 bases, with 18 bases between. CDR1 SGHKS and CDR2 YYEKEE come from the germline V gene (reference sequence). CDR3 nucleotides: TGTGCCAGCCACAATAACCCTAGGAACGAAAAACTGTTTTTT. It yields the protein CASHNNPRNEKLFF.

The table lists this clone with a few counts. This chain uses TRBV29-1 with TRBJ2-3; TRBD2 matches 8 bases. CDR1 is SQVTM and CDR2 is ANQGSEA in the germline V gene. The CDR3 runs to 14 residues. Germline trimming cut 6 bases from V and 5 bases from J; bases unmatched to any gene: 10. The CDR3 spells CSVLKREIRDTQYF. The CDR3 DNA is TGCAGCGTACTCAAGCGGGAGATTAGAGATACGCAGTATTTT.

This clone has just a few counts. V is TRBV7-2 and J is TRBJ2-5, with D unclear. Deletions cut 1 base from V and 7 bases from J, with 10 bases between. The CDR3 totals 13 residues. Germline V lookup: CDR1 SGHTA, CDR2 FQGNSA. The CDR3 loop is CASSLGGLGTQYF. As DNA, the CDR3 is TGTGCCAGCAGCTTAGGAGGTTTGGGGACCCAGTACTTC.

The chain employs TRBV7-2 and TRBJ2-1, with TRBD2 matching over 7 bases. This CDR3 is 15 amino acids long. CDR1 and CDR2 from the germline V gene are SGHTA and FQGNSA. The junction had 9 bases not matched to a gene; V was cut back by 6 bases and J by 4 bases. The CDR3 loop is CASSFQGLQYNEQFF. CDR3 bases: TGTGCCAGCAGTTTCCAGGGACTACAATACAATGAGCAGTTCTTC.

This clone was seen a handful of times. The J gene is TRBJ2-3, the V gene TRBV10-3; the D gene is possibly TRBD2 (5 bases). The ends were cut back, 4 bases at V and 4 bases at J, with 9 bases in the middle. In germline, CDR1 is ENHRY, CDR2 SYGVKD. The CDR3 contains 13 residues. The CDR3 nucleotides are TGTGCCATCAGTGGTGGGAGTCCAGATACGCAGTATTTT. Translation: CAISGGSPDTQYF.

The CDR3 protein is CSVAGQGETEAFF. For the CDR3, the DNA is TGCAGCGTAGCTGGACAGGGAGAGACTGAAGCTTTCTTT. The rearrangement joins TRBV29-1 to TRBJ1-1, with 8 bases matching TRBD1. Germline values: CDR1 SQVTM, CDR2 ANQGSEA. The V and J ends lost 6 bases and 5 bases, in that order; junction bases with no gene match: 8. This CDR3 has 13 amino acids.

This chain connects TRBV27 to TRBJ1-4, with D uncertain. Trimming pared 5 bases from V and 5 bases from J, leaving 12 bases between. This CDR3 has 14 residues. From germline, CDR1 is MNHEY and CDR2 SMNVEV (reference sequence). CDR3 in amino acids: CASSPRVYNEKLFF. CDR3 DNA sequence: TGTGCCAGCAGTCCCCGGGTTTACAATGAAAAACTGTTTTTT.

The chain recombines TRBV15 with TRBJ2-1, with 7 nucleotides matching TRBD1. Germline-derived CDR1 and CDR2 are LNHNV and YYDKDF (reference sequence). V was clipped by 5 bases and J by 8 bases; unmatched bases: 6. This CDR3 region has 13 residues. CDR3 protein: CATSGRGGDEQFF. Here the CDR3 DNA reads TGTGCCACCAGCGGCCGAGGGGGCGATGAGCAGTTCTTC.

This clone was detected a few times. The J gene is TRBJ1-2, the V gene TRBV7-8; 8 bases align to TRBD1. CDR3 length equals 15 residues. The germline CDR1 and CDR2 sequences are SGHVS and FQNEAQ. V was pared by 5 bases and J by 8 bases, with 13 bases of the junction left unmatched. Here the CDR3 DNA reads TGTGCCAGCAGCCCACCGGGACAGGTCTCTGGAGGCTACACCTTC. Translated: CASSPPGQVSGGYTF. The full variable domain, completed using reference TRBV7-8 and TRBJ1-2, is GAGVSQSPRYKVAKRGQDVALRCDPISGHVSLFWYQQALGQGPEFLTYFQNEAQLDKSGLPSDRFFAERPEGSVSTLKIQRTQQEDSAVYLCASSPPGQVSGGYTFGSGTRLTVV.

This CDR3 reads CSVRGLSYEQYF. CDR3 in DNA: TGCAGCGTCCGCGGCCTCTCCTACGAGCAGTACTTC. The V gene is TRBV29-1, the J gene TRBJ2-7; D unresolved. The V end lost 6 bases, the J end lost 0 bases, and 9 bases lay between the germline ends. This CDR3 comprises 12 residues. CDR1 and CDR2 (germline): SQVTM, ANQGSEA.

This clone was picked up a small number of times. The CDR3 spells CASSLQGYGYTF. CDR3 sequence (DNA): TGTGCCAGCAGTCTTCAGGGTTATGGCTACACCTTC. The rearrangement joins TRBV6-5 to TRBJ1-2; weak D call: TRBD1 (5 bases). Germline CDR1 MNHEY, CDR2 SVGAGI. V lost 5 bases, J lost 5 bases, and 9 bases lay in between. The CDR3 totals 12 residues.

This clone was seen a few times. V and J are TRBV28 and TRBJ2-1; 13 bases match TRBD2. The CDR3 runs 15 residues. The V gene's germline CDR1 is MDHEN and CDR2 SYDVKM. Losses at the gene ends were 7 bases for V and 8 bases for J; bases not matched to a gene: 8. This CDR3 reads CASNPSGLAGDEQFF. CDR3 sequence (DNA): TGTGCCAGCAACCCCTCCGGACTAGCGGGGGATGAGCAGTTCTTC. Full variable domain (remainder filled in from reference TRBV28 and TRBJ2-1): DVKVTQSSRYLVKRTGEKVFLECVQDMDHENMFWYRQDPGLGLRLIYFSYDVKMKEKGDIPEGYSVSREKKERFSLILESASTNQTSMYLCASNPSGLAGDEQFFGPGTRLTVL.

This clone turned up a few times. This sequence joins TRBV16 and TRBJ2-2; 8 nucleotides match TRBD1. This CDR3 spans 14 amino acids. The germline V gene has CDR1 KGHSY and CDR2 FQNENV. Unmatched junction bases numbered 1, after V lost 4 bases and J lost 3 bases. CDR3 sequence (DNA): TGTGCCAGCAGCCTGACAGGGGACACCGGGGAGCTGTTTTTT. Its translation: CASSLTGDTGELFF.

This clone has more than one count but fewer than ten. The chain recombines TRBV29-1 with TRBJ1-1; no clear D gene. V was clipped by 6 bases and J by 11 bases, with 13 bases between them. The length of the CDR3 is 10 residues. Germline V gives CDR1 SQVTM, CDR2 ANQGSEA. CDR3 DNA: TGCAGCGTGCGAGGGAGGGATGCTTTCTTT. Its protein is CSVRGRDAFF. The full variable domain, completed using reference TRBV29-1 and TRBJ1-1, is SAVISQKPSRDICQRGTSLTIQCQVDSQVTMMFWYRQQPGQSLTLIATANQGSEATYESGFVIDKFPISRPNLTFSTLTVSNMSPEDSSIYLCSVRGRDAFFGQGTRLTVV.

This sequence joins TRBV27 and TRBJ1-2; 8 nucleotides line up with TRBD1. CDR1 and CDR2 from the germline V gene are MNHEY and SMNVEV (reference sequence). This CDR3 has 13 amino acids. V lost 5 bases to trimming and J lost 3 bases; unmatched junction nucleotides: 2. The CDR3 is CASSRTGHYGYTF. CDR3 bases: TGTGCCAGCAGTAGGACAGGGCACTATGGCTACACCTTC.

This clone occurred a few times. The chain uses TRBV30 and TRBJ2-7, with 7 bases fitting TRBD1. V lost 0 bases, J lost 4 bases, and 9 bases stayed unmatched. The germline gives CDR1 GTSNPN, CDR2 SVGIG (reference sequence). The CDR3 spans 15 residues. The CDR3 sequence: CAWSVYRDSPYEQYF. The CDR3, as DNA: TGTGCCTGGAGTGTCTACCGGGACAGCCCGTACGAGCAGTACTTC.

This sequence joins TRBV6-6 and TRBJ2-3; TRBD1 agrees at 7 bases. Germline V gene data show CDR1 as MNHNY and CDR2 as SVGAGI (reference sequence). After removal of 2 bases from V and 2 bases from J, the junction contained 4 bases not matched to a gene. The CDR3 covers 15 residues. CDR3 in DNA: TGTGCCAGCAGTTACACTACAGGGGACACAGATACGCAGTATTTT. It specifies CASSYTTGDTDTQYF.

The chain has TRBV6-6 and TRBJ1-2, with 7 bases fitting TRBD1. The CDR3 is made up of 14 amino acids. The V and J ends lost 6 bases and 6 bases, in that order; junction bases with no gene match: 10. The germline V gene has CDR1 MNHNY and CDR2 SVGAGI (reference sequence). In DNA form, the CDR3 reads TGTGCCAGCAGACGAACAGGGGTGGGTGATGGCTACACCTTC. Protein: CASRRTGVGDGYTF.

This clone has just a few counts. The rearrangement links TRBV6-5 to TRBJ2-7; a possible D gene is TRBD1 (6 bases). CDR1 and CDR2 (germline): MNHEY, SVGAGI. The CDR3 consists of 16 residues. The germline V and J ends were trimmed by 1 base and 1 base, with 14 bases remaining between them. The CDR3 reads CASSYFWGRGSYEQYF. The CDR3 coding sequence is TGTGCCAGCAGTTACTTTTGGGGGCGCGGATCCTACGAGCAGTACTTC.

This clone was found a few times. The genes are TRBV5-1 and TRBJ2-3, with TRBD1 matching over 7 bases. The CDR3 has 13 residues. After removal of 2 bases from V and 4 bases from J, the junction contained 1 base not matched to a gene. Per germline, CDR1 SGHRS and CDR2 YFSETQ. In nucleotides, the CDR3 is TGCGCCAGCAGCTTACAGGGGTCAGATACGCAGTATTTT. Translation: CASSLQGSDTQYF.

This clone occurred a few times. The CDR3 is CASSEPGQSTIQYF. The DNA of the CDR3 is TGTGCCAGCAGCGAGCCGGGACAGAGTACCATTCAGTACTTC. The chain is built from TRBV9 and TRBJ2-4; TRBD1 agrees at 7 bases. This CDR3 has 14 residues. The germline gives CDR1 SGDLS, CDR2 YYNGEE. J was trimmed by 9 bases and V by 3 bases; bases with no gene match: 9.

The rearrangement joins TRBV2 to TRBJ2-3; a weak D match, TRBD2 (5 bases). This CDR3 spans 15 amino acids. Trimming took off 1 base at V and 0 bases at J, with 8 bases between the two ends. The germline gives CDR1 SNHLY, CDR2 FYNNEI. The CDR3 spells CASSEETISTDTQYF. DNA of the CDR3: TGTGCCAGCAGTGAAGAGACTATCAGCACAGATACGCAGTATTTT. Together with reference TRBV2 and TRBJ2-3, the CDR3 gives the full variable domain: EPEVTQTPSHQVTQMGQEVILRCVPISNHLYFYWYRQILGQKVEFLVSFYNNEISEKSEIFDDQFSVERPDGSNFTLKIRSTKLEDSAMYFCASSEETISTDTQYFGPGTRLTVL.